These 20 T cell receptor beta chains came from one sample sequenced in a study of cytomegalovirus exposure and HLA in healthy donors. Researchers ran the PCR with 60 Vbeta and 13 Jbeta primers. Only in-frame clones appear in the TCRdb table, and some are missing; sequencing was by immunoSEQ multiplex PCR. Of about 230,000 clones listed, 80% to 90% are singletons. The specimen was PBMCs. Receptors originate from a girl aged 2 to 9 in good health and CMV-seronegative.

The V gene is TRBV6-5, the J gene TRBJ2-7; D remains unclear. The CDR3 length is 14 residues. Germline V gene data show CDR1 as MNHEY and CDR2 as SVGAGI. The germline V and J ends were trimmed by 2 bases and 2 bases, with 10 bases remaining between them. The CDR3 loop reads CASSYGANTYEQYF. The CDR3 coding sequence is TGTGCCAGCAGTTACGGAGCCAATACCTACGAGCAGTACTTC.

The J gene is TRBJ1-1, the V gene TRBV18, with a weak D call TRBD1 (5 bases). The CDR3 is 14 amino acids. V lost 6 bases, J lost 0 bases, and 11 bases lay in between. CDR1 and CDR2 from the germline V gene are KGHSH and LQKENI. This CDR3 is CASSLSRVNTEAFF. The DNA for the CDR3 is TGTGCCAGCTCCCTCTCCAGGGTGAACACTGAAGCTTTCTTT. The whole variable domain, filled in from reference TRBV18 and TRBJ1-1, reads NAGVMQNPRHLVRRRGQEARLRCSPMKGHSHVYWYRQLPEEGLKFMVYLQKENIIDESGMPKERFSAEFPKEGPSILRIQQVVRGDSAAYFCASSLSRVNTEAFFGQGTRLTVV.

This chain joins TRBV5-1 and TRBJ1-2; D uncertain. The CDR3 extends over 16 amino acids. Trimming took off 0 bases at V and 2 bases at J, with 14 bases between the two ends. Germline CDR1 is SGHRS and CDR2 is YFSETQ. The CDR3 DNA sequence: TGCGCCAGCAGCTTGGACGGGAACCGGCAGAACTATGGCTACACCTTC. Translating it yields CASSLDGNRQNYGYTF.

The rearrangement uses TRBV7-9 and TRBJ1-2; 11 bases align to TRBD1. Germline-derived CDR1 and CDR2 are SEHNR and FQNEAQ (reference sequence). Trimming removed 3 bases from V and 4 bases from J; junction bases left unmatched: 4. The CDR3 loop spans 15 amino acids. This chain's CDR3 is CASSFTGTGGYGYTF. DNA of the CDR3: TGTGCCAGCAGCTTTACCGGGACAGGGGGCTATGGCTACACCTTC.

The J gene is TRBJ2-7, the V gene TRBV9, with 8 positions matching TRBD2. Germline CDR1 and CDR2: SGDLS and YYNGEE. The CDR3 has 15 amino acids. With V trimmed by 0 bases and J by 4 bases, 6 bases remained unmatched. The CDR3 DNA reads TGTGCCAGCAGCGTAGGTTGGGGACTAGGATACGAGCAGTACTTC. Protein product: CASSVGWGLGYEQYF. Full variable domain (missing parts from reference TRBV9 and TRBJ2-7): DSGVTQTPKHLITATGQRVTLRCSPRSGDLSVYWYQQSLDQGLQFLIQYYNGEERAKGNILERFSAQQFPDLHSELNLSSLELGDSALYFCASSVGWGLGYEQYFGPGTRLTVT.

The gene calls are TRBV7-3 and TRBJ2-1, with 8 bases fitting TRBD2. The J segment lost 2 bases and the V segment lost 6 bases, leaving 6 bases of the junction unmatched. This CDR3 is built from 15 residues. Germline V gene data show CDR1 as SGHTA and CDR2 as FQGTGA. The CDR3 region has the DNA TGTGCCAGCAGGTCGGGGGGGGCCGCCTACAATGAGCAGTTCTTC. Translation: CASRSGGAAYNEQFF.

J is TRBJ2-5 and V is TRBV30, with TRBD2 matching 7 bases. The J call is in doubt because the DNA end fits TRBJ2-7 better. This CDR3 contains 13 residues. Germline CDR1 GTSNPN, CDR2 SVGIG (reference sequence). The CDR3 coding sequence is TGTGCCTGGAGTCATTCTAGCGGCTACGAGCAGTACTTC. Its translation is CAWSHSSGYEQYF.

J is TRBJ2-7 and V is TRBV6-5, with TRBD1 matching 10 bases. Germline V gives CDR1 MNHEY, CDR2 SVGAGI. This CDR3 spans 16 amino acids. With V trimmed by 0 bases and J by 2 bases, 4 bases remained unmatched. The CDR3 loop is CASSYSWTGGAYEQYF. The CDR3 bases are TGTGCCAGCAGTTACTCGTGGACAGGGGGGGCCTACGAGCAGTACTTC.

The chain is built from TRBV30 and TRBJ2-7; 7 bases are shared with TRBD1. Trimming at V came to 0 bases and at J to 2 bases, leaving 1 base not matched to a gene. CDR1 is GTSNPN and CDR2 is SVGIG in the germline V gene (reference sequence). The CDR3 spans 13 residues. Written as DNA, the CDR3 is TGTGCCTGGAGTGTTCAGGGGGCCTACGAGCAGTACTTC. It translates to CAWSVQGAYEQYF. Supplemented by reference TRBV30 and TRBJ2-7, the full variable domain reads SQTIHQWPATLVQPVGSPLSLECTVEGTSNPNLYWYRQAAGRGLQLLFYSVGIGQISSEVPQNLSASRPQDRQFILSSKKLLLSDSGFYLCAWSVQGAYEQYFGPGTRLTVT.

This CDR3 reads CASSGRPTDRVNGYTF. CDR3 in DNA: TGTGCCAGCAGCGGAAGACCGACGGACAGGGTCAATGGCTACACCTTC. The chain employs TRBV9 and TRBJ1-2, with 8 bases matching TRBD1. The CDR3 is 16 residues long. Germline CDR1 SGDLS, CDR2 YYNGEE. V lost 3 bases and J lost 6; bases outside the gene matches: 13.

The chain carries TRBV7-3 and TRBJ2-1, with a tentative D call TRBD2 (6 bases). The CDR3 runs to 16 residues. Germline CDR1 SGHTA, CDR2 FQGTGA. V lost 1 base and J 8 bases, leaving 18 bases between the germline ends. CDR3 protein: CASSLSVVGRGHEQFF. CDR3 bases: TGTGCCAGCAGCTTAAGCGTCGTCGGGCGGGGTCATGAGCAGTTCTTC.

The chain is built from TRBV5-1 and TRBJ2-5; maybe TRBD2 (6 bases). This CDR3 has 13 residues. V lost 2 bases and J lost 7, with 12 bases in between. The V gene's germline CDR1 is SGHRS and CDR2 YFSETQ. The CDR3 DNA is TGCGCCAGCAGCTTTCCGGGGGTGGCGACCCAGTACTTC. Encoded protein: CASSFPGVATQYF.

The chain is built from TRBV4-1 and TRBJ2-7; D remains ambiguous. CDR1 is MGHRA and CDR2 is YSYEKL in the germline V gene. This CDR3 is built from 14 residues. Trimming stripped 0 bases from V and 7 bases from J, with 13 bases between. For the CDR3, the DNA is TGCGCCAGCAGCCAAGATGAGGCAGAGATGGAGCAGTACTTC. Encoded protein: CASSQDEAEMEQYF.

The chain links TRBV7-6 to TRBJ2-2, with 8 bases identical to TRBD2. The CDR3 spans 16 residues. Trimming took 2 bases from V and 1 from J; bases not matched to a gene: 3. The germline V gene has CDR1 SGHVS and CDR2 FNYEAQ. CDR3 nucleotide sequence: TGTGCCAGCAGCTTATCACTAGCGGTGAACACCGGGGAGCTGTTTTTT. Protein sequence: CASSLSLAVNTGELFF.

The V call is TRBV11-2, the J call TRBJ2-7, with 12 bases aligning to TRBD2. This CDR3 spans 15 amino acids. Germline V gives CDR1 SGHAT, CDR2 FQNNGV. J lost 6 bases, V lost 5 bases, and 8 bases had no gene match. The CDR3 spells CASSPLRTSGIEQYF. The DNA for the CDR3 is TGTGCCAGCAGCCCGTTACGGACTAGCGGGATCGAGCAGTACTTC.

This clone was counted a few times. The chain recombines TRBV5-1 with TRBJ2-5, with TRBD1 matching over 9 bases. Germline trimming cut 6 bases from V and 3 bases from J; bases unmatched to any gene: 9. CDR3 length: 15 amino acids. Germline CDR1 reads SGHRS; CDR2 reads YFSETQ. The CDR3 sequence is CASNRQGGAEETQYF. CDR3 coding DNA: TGCGCCAGCAACCGACAGGGGGGGGCTGAAGAGACCCAGTACTTC.

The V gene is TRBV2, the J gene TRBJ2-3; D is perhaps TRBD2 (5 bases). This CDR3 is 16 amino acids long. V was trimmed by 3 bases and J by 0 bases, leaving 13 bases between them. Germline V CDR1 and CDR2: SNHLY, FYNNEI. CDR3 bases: TGTGCCAGCAGTGACGGAGCGGTCAAGAGCACAGATACGCAGTATTTT. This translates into CASSDGAVKSTDTQYF.

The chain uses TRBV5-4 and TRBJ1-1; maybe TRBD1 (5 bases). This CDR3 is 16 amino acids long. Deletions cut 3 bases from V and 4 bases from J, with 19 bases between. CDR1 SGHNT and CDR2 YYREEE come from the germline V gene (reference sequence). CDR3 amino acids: CASSSLRQGVGTEAFF. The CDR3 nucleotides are TGTGCCAGCAGCTCCCTACGTCAGGGCGTAGGCACTGAAGCTTTCTTT.

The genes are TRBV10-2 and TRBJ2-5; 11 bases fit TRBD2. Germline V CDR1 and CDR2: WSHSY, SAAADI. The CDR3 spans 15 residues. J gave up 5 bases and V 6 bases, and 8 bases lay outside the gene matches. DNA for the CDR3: TGCGCCAGCAGGGTAGCGGGGGGGACGAGTGAGACCCAGTACTTC. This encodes CASRVAGGTSETQYF.

The CDR3 bases are TGTGCCAGCAGCAGAAGCGGGGAGGTGTACAATGAGCAGTTCTTC. The encoded protein is CASSRSGEVYNEQFF. The rearrangement uses TRBV9 and TRBJ2-1; 7 bases match TRBD2. With 4 bases clipped from V and 4 bases from J, the junction kept 8 bases outside the gene matches. The germline CDR1 and CDR2 sequences are SGDLS and YYNGEE. The CDR3 runs to 15 residues.